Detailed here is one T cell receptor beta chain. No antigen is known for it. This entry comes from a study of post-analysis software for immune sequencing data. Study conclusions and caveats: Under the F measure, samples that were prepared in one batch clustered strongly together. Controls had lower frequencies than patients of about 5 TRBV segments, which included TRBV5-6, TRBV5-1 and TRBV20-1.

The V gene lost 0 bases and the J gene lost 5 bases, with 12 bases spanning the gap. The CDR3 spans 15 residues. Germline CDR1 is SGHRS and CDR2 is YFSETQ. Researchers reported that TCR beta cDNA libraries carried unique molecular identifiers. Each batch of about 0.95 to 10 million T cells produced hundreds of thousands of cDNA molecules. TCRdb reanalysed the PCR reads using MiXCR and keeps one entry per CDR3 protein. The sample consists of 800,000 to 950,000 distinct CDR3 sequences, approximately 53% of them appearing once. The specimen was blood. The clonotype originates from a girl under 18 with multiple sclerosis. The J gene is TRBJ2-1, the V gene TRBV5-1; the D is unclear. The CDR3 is CASSLANPRDNEQFF. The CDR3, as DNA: TGCGCCAGCAGCTTGGCTAACCCCCGGGACAATGAGCAGTTCTTC.